This TCR beta chain was identified during a study of shared clonotypes between healthy human individuals. The method was immunoSEQ multiplex PCR; TCRdb's version includes in-frame clones alone and lacks a portion of them. This sample carries about 120,000 clones, 55% to 70% of them seen once, and the ten largest clones take 24%. The TCR was taken from a woman aged 25 to 39 in good health. Sequenced: memory CD8+ T cells sorted from blood. Subset of the sample: CD45RO+ cells pooled with CCR7-negative TemRA cells.

The DNA for the CDR3 is TGCGCCAGCAGCACCGGGACTAGTGTTGCCAATGAGCAGTTCTTC. Amino acids: CASSTGTSVANEQFF. The genes are TRBV5-1 and TRBJ2-1, with 8 positions matching TRBD2. The CDR3 is 15 residues long. V lost 4 bases and J lost 6; bases outside the gene matches: 9. Per germline, CDR1 SGHRS and CDR2 YFSETQ.